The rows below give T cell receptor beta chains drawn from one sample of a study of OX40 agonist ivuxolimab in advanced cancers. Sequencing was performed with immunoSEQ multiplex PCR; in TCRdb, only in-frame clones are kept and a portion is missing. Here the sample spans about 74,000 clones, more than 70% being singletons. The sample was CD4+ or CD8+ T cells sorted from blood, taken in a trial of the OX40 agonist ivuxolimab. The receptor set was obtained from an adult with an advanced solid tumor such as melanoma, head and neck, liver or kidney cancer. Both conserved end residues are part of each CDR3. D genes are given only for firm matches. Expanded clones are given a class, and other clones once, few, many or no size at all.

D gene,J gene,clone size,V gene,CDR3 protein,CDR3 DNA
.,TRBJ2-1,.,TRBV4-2,CASSQEISAGKAYNEQFF,TGTGCCAGCAGCCAAGAGATATCGGCAGGGAAGGCCTACAATGAGCAGTTCTTC
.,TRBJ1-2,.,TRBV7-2,CASSSAGGWRYTF,TGTGCCAGCAGCTCCGCTGGGGGTTGGCGCTACACCTTC
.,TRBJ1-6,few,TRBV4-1,CASKITRQAYNSPLHF,TGCGCCAGCAAGATCACCCGACAGGCCTATAATTCACCCCTCCACTTT
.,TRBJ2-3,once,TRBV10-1,CASSEGNSYTDTQYF,TGCGCCAGCAGTGAGGGGAATTCCTACACAGATACGCAGTATTTT
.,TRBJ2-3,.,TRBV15,CATSSRARAGGADTQYF,TGTGCCACCAGCAGCCGCGCCCGTGCCGGCGGGGCGGATACGCAGTATTTT
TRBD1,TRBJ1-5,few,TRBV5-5,CASSHSRQGATHWPQHF,TGTGCCAGCAGCCACTCTAGACAGGGAGCTACGCACTGGCCCCAGCATTTT
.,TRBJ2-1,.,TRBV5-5,CASSLAGSSYNEQFF,TGTGCCAGCAGCTTGGCGGGGAGCTCCTACAATGAGCAGTTCTTC
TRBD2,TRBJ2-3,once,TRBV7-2,CASSRGGSSSTDTQYF,TGTGCCAGCAGCCGGGGGGGGTCTAGTAGCACAGATACGCAGTATTTT
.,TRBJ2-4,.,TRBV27,CASSSWAVGLAKNIQYF,TGTGCCAGCAGTTCTTGGGCAGTGGGACTAGCCAAAAACATTCAGTACTTC
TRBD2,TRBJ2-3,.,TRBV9,CASSPTPFSGRSADTQYF,TGTGCCAGCAGCCCCACCCCCTTTAGCGGGAGGTCGGCAGATACGCAGTATTTT
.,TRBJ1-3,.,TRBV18,CASSPYDASSGNTIYF,TGTGCCAGCTCACCGTACGACGCTAGCTCTGGAAACACCATATATTTT
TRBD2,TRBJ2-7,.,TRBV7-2,CASKLGLADVSYEQYF,TGTGCCAGCAAATTGGGACTAGCGGACGTCTCCTACGAGCAGTACTTC
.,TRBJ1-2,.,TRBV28,CASSLGGKGYTF,TGTGCCAGCAGTTTAGGGGGGAAAGGCTACACCTTC
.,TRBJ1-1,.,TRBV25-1,CASSEGGAKNTEAFF,TGTGCCAGCAGTGAAGGGGGGGCAAAGAACACTGAAGCTTTCTTT
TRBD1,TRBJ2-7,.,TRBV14,CASSQGTGWEQYF,TGTGCCAGCAGCCAAGGGACAGGGTGGGAGCAGTACTTC
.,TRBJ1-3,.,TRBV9,CASNTPGNTIYF,TGTGCCAGCAACACGCCTGGAAACACCATATATTTT